A single TCR beta chain is shown here with its context. This specimen belongs to a study of blood T cell repertoires in COVID-19. The CDR3 has 14 residues. The germline gives CDR1 SGHVS, CDR2 FNYEAQ. V was shortened by 7 bases and J by 0 bases, with 13 bases between the two germline ends. Original data processing: How many nucleated cells were present was estimated from reference gene primer amplification. Profiled with immunoSEQ multiplex PCR; TCRdb holds only in-frame clones, not every one. The DNA gave D and trimming, while V, J and clone size come from that table. Here the sample spans roughly 20,000 clones, 85% to 95% being singletons.

The specimen sequenced was peripheral blood. This chain links TRBV7-6 with TRBJ2-7, with TRBD2 as a possible D gene (6 bases). The TCR comes from a human donor in a cohort sampled during active COVID-19. The chain's CDR3 is CASIGTSDSYEQYF. CDR3 bases: TGTGCCAGCATCGGGACTTCTGACTCCTACGAGCAGTACTTC.